Below, one TCR beta chain is given with its context. Antigen unknown. Stated treatment: roughly 10-day PBMC culture with coronavirus spike peptide pools or control peptides (ViraFEST assay). The unexposed donor provided CD4+ T cells, which were taken before the COVID-19 pandemic (2011-2018). Peptide pools at roughly 10 ug/ml stimulated roughly 1.9 million PBMCs per well with approximately 9.1 IU/ml IL-2. The sample originates from a study of vaccination and CD4 T cells after COVID-19. Study summary: Vaccinees got either two BNT162b2 doses or two mRNA-1273 doses. No peptide, an HIV-1 Nef pool, or a CEFX pool was what each control culture received.

From germline, CDR1 is SGHTA and CDR2 FQGNSA. Trimming removed 5 bases from V and 8 bases from J; junction bases left unmatched: 5. CDR3 length: 13 residues. Study-level points and caveats: Post-vaccination reactive clonotypes (median roughly 35) did not differ significantly from post-infection (approximately 20).

Cultured CD4+ T cell DNA underwent sequencing with the Oncomine TCR Beta short-read assay. TCRdb itself ran the PCR reads through MiXCR, one entry per CDR3 protein. The sample has roughly 6,600 distinct CDR3 sequences, about 36% seen once. The sequence came from a human donor in good health. This chain links TRBV7-2 with TRBJ1-2, with 10 bases that match TRBD1. Source material: CD4+ T cells from blood, cultured in vitro. As DNA, the CDR3 is TGTGCCAGCAGCAAAGGACAGGGGGTCGGCTACACCTTC. Its translation: CASSKGQGVGYTF.